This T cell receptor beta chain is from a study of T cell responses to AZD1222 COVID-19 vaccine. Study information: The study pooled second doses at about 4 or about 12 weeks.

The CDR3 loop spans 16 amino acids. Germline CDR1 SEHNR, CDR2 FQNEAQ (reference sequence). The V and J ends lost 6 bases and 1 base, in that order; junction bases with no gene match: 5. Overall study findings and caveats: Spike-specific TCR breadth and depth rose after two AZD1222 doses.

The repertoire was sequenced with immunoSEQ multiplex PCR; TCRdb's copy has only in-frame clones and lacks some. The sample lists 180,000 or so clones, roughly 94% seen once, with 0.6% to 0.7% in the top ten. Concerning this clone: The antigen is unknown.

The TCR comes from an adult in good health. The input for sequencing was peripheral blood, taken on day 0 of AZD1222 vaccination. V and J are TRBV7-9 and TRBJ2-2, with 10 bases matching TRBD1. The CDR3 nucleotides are TGTGCCAGCAGACGAGGACAGGGGGTGAACACCGGGGAGCTGTTTTTT. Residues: CASRRGQGVNTGELFF.